These 21 T cell receptor beta chains were sequenced from one sample in a study of early T cells in non-severe SARS-CoV-2 infection. A single record per CDR3 protein comes from TCRdb applying MiXCR to the 5' RACE reads. The sample shows some 42,000 distinct CDR3 sequences, approximately 6.2% of them seen only once. Source: whole blood, taken at baseline. All receptors come from an adult who was a healthcare worker with PCR-confirmed SARS-CoV-2 infection or an uninfected control (not recorded which).

This clonotype was counted only a few times. The gene calls are TRBV28 and TRBJ2-4, with a possible D match to TRBD2 (5 bases). The CDR3 is made up of 14 amino acids. Trimming left V 3 bases short and J 3 bases short, with 9 bases between. Germline assignment: CDR1 MDHEN and CDR2 SYDVKM. The CDR3 here is CASSFSGFKNIQYF. The DNA of the CDR3 is TGTGCCAGCAGTTTCTCGGGATTCAAAAACATTCAGTACTTC.

This clonotype has a count of ten or more. This rearrangement joins TRBV12-3 or TRBV12-4 to TRBJ2-1; the D gene could be TRBD1 or TRBD2 (6 bases each). The V end was cut by 1 base, the J end by 6 bases, with 13 bases between. The CDR3 sequence is 15 residues long. In DNA, the CDR3 is TGTGCCAGCAGTTTAGTCACTCCGGGGGCCAATGAGCAGTTCTTC. This encodes CASSLVTPGANEQFF.

Many counts were recorded for this clonotype. J is TRBJ1-2 and V is TRBV5-8; tentatively, D is TRBD1 (6 bases). The germline gives CDR1 SGHTS, CDR2 YDEGEE. The V gene lost 0 bases and the J gene lost 4 bases, with 10 bases spanning the gap. This CDR3 contains 14 residues. The CDR3 bases are TGTGCCAGCAGCTTGGAAGGGGGAGCCTATGGCTACACCTTC. Translated, it gives CASSLEGGAYGYTF.

V is TRBV12-3 or TRBV12-4 and J is TRBJ2-1; 7 bases align to TRBD1. The CDR3 is 14 residues long. J gave up 6 bases and V 6 bases, and 8 bases lay outside the gene matches. The CDR3 here is CASRRTGRSNEQFF. As DNA, the CDR3 is TGTGCCAGCAGGAGGACAGGTCGAAGCAATGAGCAGTTCTTC.

This clonotype was recorded at least ten times. The chain has TRBV5-4 and TRBJ1-2; 10 bases are shared with TRBD1. This CDR3 comprises 15 residues. V trimming: 2 bases; J trimming: 6 bases; junction bases outside the gene matches: 7. The germline V gene has CDR1 SGHNT and CDR2 YYREEE (reference sequence). Here the CDR3 reads CASSFSGTGAHGYTF. CDR3 coding DNA: TGTGCCAGCAGCTTCTCCGGGACAGGGGCGCATGGCTACACCTTC.

At least ten counts were recorded for this clonotype. This chain joins TRBV21-1 and TRBJ2-5; TRBD2, the table's D call, was not compared with the DNA. TRBV21-1 is a pseudogene. The CDR3 is made up of 17 amino acids. CDR3 region: CASSGPRLGPTGETQYF. CDR3 bases: TGTGCCAGCAGCGGACCGCGACTAGGCCCAACCGGAGAGACCCAGTACTTC.

This clonotype was picked up many times. J is TRBJ1-5 and V is TRBV2, with a weak D call TRBD1 (5 bases). Trimming took off 6 bases at V and 7 bases at J, with 19 bases between the two ends. The CDR3 is 15 residues long. Germline-derived CDR1 and CDR2 are SNHLY and FYNNEI. The CDR3 coding sequence is TGTGCCAGCAGGGCCAGGGTATCCAGCGGCCAGCCCCAGCATTTT. Protein: CASRARVSSGQPQHF.

This clonotype came up many times. The gene calls are TRBV7-8 and TRBJ2-7; 12 positions match TRBD2. There are 18 residues in the CDR3. Per germline, CDR1 SGHVS and CDR2 FQNEAQ. J was trimmed by 0 bases and V by 1 base; bases with no gene match: 7. The CDR3 nucleotides read TGTGCCAGCAGCTTAGAGGGGACTAGCGGGTTTAGCTCCTACGAGCAGTACTTC. Residues: CASSLEGTSGFSSYEQYF.

The sample holds many counts of this clonotype. J is TRBJ2-2 and V is TRBV20-1; perhaps TRBD1 as D (7 bases). There are 14 residues in the CDR3. The germline gives CDR1 DFQATT, CDR2 SNEGSKA (reference sequence). The germline V and J ends were trimmed by 4 bases and 5 bases, with 14 bases remaining between them. The CDR3: CSANFAGGTGELFF. In DNA form, the CDR3 reads TGCAGTGCTAACTTCGCAGGGGGGACCGGGGAGCTGTTTTTT.

This clonotype has ten or more counts. The CDR3 region has the DNA TGTGCCAGCAGTTTCGGGACAGGCGTTAGCAATCAGCCCCAGCATTTT. Its translation: CASSFGTGVSNQPQHF. The chain is built from TRBV12-3 or TRBV12-4 and TRBJ1-5, with TRBD1 matching 8 bases. The ends lost 3 bases at V and 0 bases at J; junction bases unmatched: 4. The CDR3 spans 16 residues.

The chain's CDR3 is CASSSKFSGANVLTF. The CDR3 DNA reads as TGCGCCAGCAGCTCAAAATTCTCTGGGGCCAACGTCCTGACTTTC. This chain joins TRBV5-1 and TRBJ2-6; D is unclear. Germline values: CDR1 SGHRS, CDR2 YFSETQ. V shed 3 bases and J shed 0 bases, with 7 bases lying between them. This CDR3 is built from 15 residues.

Many counts were recorded for this clonotype. The chain carries TRBV7-2 and TRBJ2-5; D uncertain. Trimming removed 0 bases from V and 1 base from J, with 6 bases in between. The CDR3 consists of 14 residues. Germline loops: CDR1 SGHTA, CDR2 FQGNSA. In nucleotides, the CDR3 is TGTGCCAGCAGCTTAGCGGGAAGCCAAGAGACCCAGTACTTC. Protein sequence: CASSLAGSQETQYF.

This chain links TRBV5-1 with TRBJ2-3; 12 positions match TRBD2. Germline V lookup: CDR1 SGHRS, CDR2 YFSETQ. The junction had 3 bases not matched to a gene; V was cut back by 3 bases and J by 4 bases. This CDR3 region has 15 residues. In nucleotides, the CDR3 is TGCGCCAGCAGCTACTCTAGCGGGGGGGCAGATACGCAGTATTTT. Its translation: CASSYSSGGADTQYF.

There are a few counts of this clonotype. At one end the junction does not follow the germline gene, possibly because of a read error. The chain combines TRBV5-1 with TRBJ2-1, with 8 bases that match TRBD1. This CDR3 spans 14 amino acids. From germline, CDR1 is SGHRS and CDR2 YFSETQ. The CDR3: CASSLAVSTGECIF. CDR3 DNA sequence: TGCGCCAGCAGCTTGGCCGTTTCGACAGGGGAGTGTATCTTC.

This clonotype was observed many times. This rearrangement joins TRBV2 to TRBJ1-2; 10 bases are a match to TRBD1. The CDR3 is made up of 14 amino acids. CDR1 SNHLY and CDR2 FYNNEI come from the germline V gene. Unmatched junction bases numbered 10, after V lost 7 bases and J lost 8 bases. The CDR3: CASNTRQGAGGYTF. The CDR3, as DNA: TGTGCCAGCAACACCCGACAGGGGGCAGGGGGCTACACCTTC.

This CDR3 reads CASSGTRGTGGEAFF. CDR3 nucleotides: TGTGCCAGCAGTGGAACCCGCGGGACAGGGGGGGAAGCTTTCTTT. The chain joins TRBV25-1 to TRBJ1-1, with 11 bases that match TRBD1. Trimming removed 4 bases from V and 8 bases from J; junction bases left unmatched: 9. Germline V CDR1 and CDR2: MGHDK, SYGVNS. This CDR3 has 15 amino acids.

This clonotype was recorded many times. V is TRBV29-1 and J is TRBJ2-2; D perhaps matches TRBD1 (5 bases). The CDR3 is made up of 11 amino acids. V lost 5 bases and J lost 7, with 8 bases in between. Germline V gives CDR1 SQVTM, CDR2 ANQGSEA. In nucleotides, the CDR3 is TGCAGCGTTAAGGGGCTCGGGGAGCTGTTTTTT. It translates to CSVKGLGELFF.

This clonotype was counted only a few times. The chain combines TRBV5-4 with TRBJ1-2; 12 bases map to TRBD1. The germline V gene encodes CDR1 SGHNT and CDR2 YYREEE (reference sequence). CDR3 length: 15 amino acids. Trimming took 4 bases from V and 5 from J; bases not matched to a gene: 6. The CDR3 spells CASSPGQGASYGYTF. In nucleotides, the CDR3 is TGTGCCAGCAGCCCGGGACAGGGGGCGAGTTATGGCTACACCTTC.

This clonotype appeared once. The gene calls are TRBV10-3 and TRBJ1-6; the D gene is possibly TRBD1 (5 bases). V was cut by 5 bases and J by 10 bases, with 12 bases left in between. This CDR3 contains 13 residues. Germline V gives CDR1 ENHRY, CDR2 SYGVKD. CDR3 nucleotides: TGTGCCATCAGTTCCTCAGGGAACTCACCCCTCCACTTT. As protein: CAISSSGNSPLHF.

This clonotype was counted many times. This sequence joins TRBV20-1 and TRBJ2-7; TRBD1 matches at 8 bases. The J segment lost 2 bases and the V segment lost 1 base, leaving 10 bases of the junction unmatched. From germline, CDR1 is DFQATT and CDR2 SNEGSKA (reference sequence). The CDR3 contains 16 residues. CDR3 bases: TGCAGTGCTAGAGGCGGCGGACAGGGAGGAACCTACGAGCAGTACTTC. It specifies CSARGGGQGGTYEQYF.

This clonotype appeared a few times. The chain links TRBV9 to TRBJ2-1; 9 bases line up with TRBD2. The CDR3 is 16 residues long. V lost 2 bases, J lost 4 bases, and 7 bases stayed unmatched. Germline V gene sequence: CDR1 SGDLS, CDR2 YYNGEE. This chain's CDR3 is CASSVRAGGRYNEQFF. CDR3 coding DNA: TGTGCCAGCAGCGTTAGAGCGGGGGGACGTTACAATGAGCAGTTCTTC.